This TCR beta chain derives from a study of T-cell memory formation after mild COVID-19. The wider study: Each donor largely had its own TCR clusters.

The CDR3 is 13 amino acids. The V gene lost 6 bases and the J gene lost 7 bases, with 12 bases spanning the gap. TCRdb called the 5' RACE reads again in MiXCR, with one record for every CDR3 protein. Of 400,000 or so distinct CDR3 sequences listed, approximately 20% are singletons. The sequence derives from an adult woman who had mild COVID-19 (a few samples of this study predate the infection). Cell type and time point are not known. The sequenced sample was PBMCs or a T cell subset sorted from them (not recorded which). The chain recombines TRBV12-3 or TRBV12-4 with TRBJ1-4; possible D gene TRBD1, 5 bases. CDR3 residues: CASSLSGGEKLFF. In DNA form, the CDR3 reads TGTGCCAGCAGCCTAAGCGGGGGTGAAAAACTGTTTTTT.